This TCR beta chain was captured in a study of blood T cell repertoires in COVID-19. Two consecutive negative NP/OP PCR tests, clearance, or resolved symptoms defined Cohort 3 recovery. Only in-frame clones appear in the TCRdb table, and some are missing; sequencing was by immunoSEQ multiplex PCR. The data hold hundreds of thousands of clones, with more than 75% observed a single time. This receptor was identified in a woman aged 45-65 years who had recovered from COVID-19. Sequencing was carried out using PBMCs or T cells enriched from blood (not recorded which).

CDR3 in amino acids: CASSTPGQGSGELFF. CDR3 DNA: TGTGCCAGCTCTACTCCGGGACAGGGGTCGGGGGAGCTGTTTTTT. The chain uses TRBV18 and TRBJ2-2; TRBD1 aligns across 10 bases. The CDR3 length is 15 residues. Germline V gene lookup returns CDR1 KGHSH and CDR2 LQKENI. Trimming took 6 bases from V and 8 from J; bases not matched to a gene: 9.